The 5 T cell receptor beta chains below all came from one sample that was sequenced in a study of cytomegalovirus exposure and HLA in healthy donors (dated by TCRdb to about 2017). The library came from the immunoSEQ multiplex PCR assay. For the multiplex PCR, a mixture combining 60 forward primers for TCR Vbeta segments and 13 reverse primers for TCR Jbeta segments was used. In its TCRdb copy, this immuneACCESS table keeps in-frame sequences only and misses some clones. Where compared with another copy, unresolved V genes explain less than half of these, and the others have no known cause. The table for this sample lists roughly 180,000 clones; 75% to 85% of them were counted only once. About 2% of the sample is held by the ten biggest clonotypes. The sequencing sample was made of PBMCs. These receptors were collected from a woman younger than 30 in good health and CMV-seropositive.

Only a few counts were recorded for this clone. This chain uses TRBV7-8 with TRBJ1-1; a weak D match, TRBD1 (6 bases). V gave up 4 bases and J gave up 6 bases, with 12 bases separating them. This CDR3 has 13 amino acids. Germline V gene data show CDR1 as SGHVS and CDR2 as FQNEAQ. The CDR3 bases are TGTGCCAGCAGCTACCGGGAGGGGGCTGAAGCTTTCTTT. Translating gives CASSYREGAEAFF.

The chain is built from TRBV5-1 and TRBJ2-3, with 8 bases identical to TRBD2. Germline V gene lookup returns CDR1 SGHRS and CDR2 YFSETQ. The CDR3 sequence is 17 residues long. V shed 3 bases and J 5 bases; nucleotides not matched to a gene: 14. The CDR3 sequence is CASSSLPFRGGKDTQYF. In nucleotides, the CDR3 is TGCGCCAGCAGCTCACTGCCCTTCCGGGGGGGGAAAGATACGCAGTATTTT.

V and J are TRBV4-2 and TRBJ1-2; 7 nucleotides agree with TRBD1. J lost 1 base, V lost 3 bases, and 2 bases had no gene match. There are 14 residues in the CDR3. Germline CDR1 LGHNA, CDR2 YNFKEQ. The CDR3 coding sequence is TGTGCCAGCAGCCAGCAGGGGGTTAACTATGGCTACACCTTC. Protein: CASSQQGVNYGYTF.

V and J are TRBV18 and TRBJ1-1, with 7 bases matching TRBD1. The germline V gene encodes CDR1 KGHSH and CDR2 LQKENI. This CDR3 has 15 amino acids. With 3 bases clipped from V and 10 bases from J, the junction kept 14 bases outside the gene matches. CDR3 sequence reads: CASSPLDGQDLRAFF. Written as DNA, the CDR3 is TGTGCCAGCTCACCCCTCGATGGACAGGACCTGCGAGCTTTCTTT.

V usage is TRBV27 and J usage is TRBJ1-2, with D uncertain. V lost 3 bases to trimming and J lost 7 bases, with 12 bases between them. The germline V gene encodes CDR1 MNHEY and CDR2 SMNVEV (reference sequence). This CDR3 is built from 13 residues. CDR3 in amino acids: CASSFRGRRGYTF. Written as DNA, the CDR3 is TGTGCCAGCAGTTTCCGAGGAAGGCGTGGCTACACCTTC.